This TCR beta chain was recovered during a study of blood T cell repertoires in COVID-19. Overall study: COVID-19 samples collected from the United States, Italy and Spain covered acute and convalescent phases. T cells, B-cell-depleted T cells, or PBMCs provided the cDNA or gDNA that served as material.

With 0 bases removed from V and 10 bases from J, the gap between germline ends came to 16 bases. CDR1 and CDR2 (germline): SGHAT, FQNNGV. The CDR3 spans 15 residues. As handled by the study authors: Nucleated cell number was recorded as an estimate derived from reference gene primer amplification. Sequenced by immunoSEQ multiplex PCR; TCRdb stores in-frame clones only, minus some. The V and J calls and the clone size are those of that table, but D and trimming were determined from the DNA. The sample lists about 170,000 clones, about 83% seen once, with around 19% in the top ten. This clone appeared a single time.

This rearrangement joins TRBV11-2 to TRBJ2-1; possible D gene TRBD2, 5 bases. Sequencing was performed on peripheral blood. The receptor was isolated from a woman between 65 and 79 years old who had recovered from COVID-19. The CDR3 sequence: CASSLDHLVAGEQFF. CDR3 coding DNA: TGTGCCAGCAGCTTAGATCATCTGGTCGCGGGCGAGCAGTTCTTC. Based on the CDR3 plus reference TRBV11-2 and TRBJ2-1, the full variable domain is EAGVAQSPRYKIIEKRQSVAFWCNPISGHATLYWYQQILGQGPKLLIQFQNNGVVDDSQLPKDRFSAERLKGVDSTLKIQPAKLEDSAVYLCASSLDHLVAGEQFFGPGTRLTVL.